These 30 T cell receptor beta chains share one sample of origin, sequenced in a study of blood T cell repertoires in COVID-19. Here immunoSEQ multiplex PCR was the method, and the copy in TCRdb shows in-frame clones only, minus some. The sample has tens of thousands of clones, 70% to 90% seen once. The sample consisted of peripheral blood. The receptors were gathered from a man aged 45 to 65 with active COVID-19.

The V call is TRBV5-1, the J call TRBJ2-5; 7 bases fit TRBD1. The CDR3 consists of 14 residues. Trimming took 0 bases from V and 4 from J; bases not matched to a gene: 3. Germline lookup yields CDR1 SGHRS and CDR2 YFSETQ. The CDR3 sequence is CASSLDRGRETQYF. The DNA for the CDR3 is TGCGCCAGCAGCTTGGACAGGGGTCGAGAGACCCAGTACTTC.

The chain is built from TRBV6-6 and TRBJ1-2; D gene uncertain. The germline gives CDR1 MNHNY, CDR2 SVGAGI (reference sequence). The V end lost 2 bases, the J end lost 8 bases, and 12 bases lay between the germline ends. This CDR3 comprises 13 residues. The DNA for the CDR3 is TGTGCCAGCAGTTACCTATACGGGGTCGGCTACACCTTC. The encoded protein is CASSYLYGVGYTF.

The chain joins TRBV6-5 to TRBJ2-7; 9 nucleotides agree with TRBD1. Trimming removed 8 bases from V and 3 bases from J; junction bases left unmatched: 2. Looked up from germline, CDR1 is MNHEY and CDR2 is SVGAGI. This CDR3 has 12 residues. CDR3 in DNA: TGTGCCAGCGAGGGACAGGGCTACGAGCAGTACTTC. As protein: CASEGQGYEQYF.

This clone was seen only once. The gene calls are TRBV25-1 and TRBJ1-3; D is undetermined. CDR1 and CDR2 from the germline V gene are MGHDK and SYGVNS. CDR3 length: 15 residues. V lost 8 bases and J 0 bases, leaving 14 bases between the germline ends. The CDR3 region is CASSFSGSSGNTIYF. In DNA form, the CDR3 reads TGTGCCAGCTCTTTTTCAGGAAGCTCTGGAAACACCATATATTTT.

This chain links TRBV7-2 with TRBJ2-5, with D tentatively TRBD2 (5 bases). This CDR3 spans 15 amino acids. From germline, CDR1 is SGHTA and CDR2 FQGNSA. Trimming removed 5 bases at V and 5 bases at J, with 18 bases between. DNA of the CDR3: TGTGCCAGCAGCCCGGGGTCGACGGGATCCGAGACCCAGTACTTC. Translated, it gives CASSPGSTGSETQYF.

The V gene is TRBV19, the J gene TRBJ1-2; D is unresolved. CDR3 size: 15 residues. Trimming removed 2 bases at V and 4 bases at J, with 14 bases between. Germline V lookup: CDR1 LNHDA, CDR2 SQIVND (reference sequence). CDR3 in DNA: TGTGCCAGTAGTATATTGGCAGGAGGAGGCTATGGCTACACCTTC. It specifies CASSILAGGGYGYTF.

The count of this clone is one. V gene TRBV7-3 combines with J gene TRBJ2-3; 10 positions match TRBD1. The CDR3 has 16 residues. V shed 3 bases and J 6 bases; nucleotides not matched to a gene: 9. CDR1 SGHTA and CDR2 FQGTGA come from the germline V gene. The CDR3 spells CASSFGTGAIWDTQYF. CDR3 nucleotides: TGTGCCAGCAGCTTCGGGACAGGGGCCATCTGGGATACGCAGTATTTT. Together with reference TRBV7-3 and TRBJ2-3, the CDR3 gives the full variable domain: GAGVSQTPSNKVTEKGKYVELRCDPISGHTALYWYRQSLGQGPEFLIYFQGTGAADDSGLPNDRFFAVRPEGSVSTLKIQRTERGDSAVYLCASSFGTGAIWDTQYFGPGTRLTVL.

CDR3 nucleotide sequence: TGTGCCATCAGTGAGGGGGGACTCAATCAGGAGACCCAGTACTTC. Its translation is CAISEGGLNQETQYF. The chain has TRBV10-3 and TRBJ2-5; perhaps TRBD2 as D (6 bases). CDR3 length equals 15 residues. Germline V gives CDR1 ENHRY, CDR2 SYGVKD. Trimming left V 2 bases short and J 5 bases short, with 15 bases between.

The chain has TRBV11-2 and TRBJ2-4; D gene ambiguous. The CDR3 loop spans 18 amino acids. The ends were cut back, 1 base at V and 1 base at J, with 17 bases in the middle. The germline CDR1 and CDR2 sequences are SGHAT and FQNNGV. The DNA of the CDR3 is TGTGCCAGCAGCTTAGGGCTTACAGCCGCAGAGGCCAAAAACATTCAGTACTTC. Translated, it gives CASSLGLTAAEAKNIQYF.

CDR3 in DNA: TGTGCCAGCAGCAGACAGGGTTTCACGGATTACTACACCTTC. It specifies CASSRQGFTDYYTF. The chain links TRBV27 to TRBJ1-2; the match to TRBD1 covers 7 bases. In germline, CDR1 is MNHEY, CDR2 SMNVEV (reference sequence). The CDR3 extends over 14 amino acids. V lost 6 bases and J lost 10; bases outside the gene matches: 14.

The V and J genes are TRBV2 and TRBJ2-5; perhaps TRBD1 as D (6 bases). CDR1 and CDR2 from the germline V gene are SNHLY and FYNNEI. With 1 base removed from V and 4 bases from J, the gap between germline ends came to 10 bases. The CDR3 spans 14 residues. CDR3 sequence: CASSEGQALETQYF. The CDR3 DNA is TGTGCCAGCAGTGAAGGACAGGCCCTAGAGACCCAGTACTTC.

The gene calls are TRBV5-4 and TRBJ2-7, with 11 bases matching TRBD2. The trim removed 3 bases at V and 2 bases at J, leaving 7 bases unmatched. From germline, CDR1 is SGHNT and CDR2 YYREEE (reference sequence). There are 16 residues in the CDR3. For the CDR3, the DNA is TGTGCCAGCAGCTCCCGCACTAGCGGGAGAGCCTACGAGCAGTACTTC. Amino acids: CASSSRTSGRAYEQYF.

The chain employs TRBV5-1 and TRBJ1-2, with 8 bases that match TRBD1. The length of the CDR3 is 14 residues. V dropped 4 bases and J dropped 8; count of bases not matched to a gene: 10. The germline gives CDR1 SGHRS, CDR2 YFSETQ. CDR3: CASSTGQGSYGYTF. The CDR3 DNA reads TGCGCCAGCAGCACTGGACAGGGAAGTTACGGCTACACCTTC.

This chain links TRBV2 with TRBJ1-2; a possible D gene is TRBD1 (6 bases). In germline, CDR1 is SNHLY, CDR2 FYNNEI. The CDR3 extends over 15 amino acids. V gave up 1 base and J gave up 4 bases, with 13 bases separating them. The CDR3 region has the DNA TGTGCCAGCAGTGAAGGCCCAGGGGATAGCTATGGCTACACCTTC. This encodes CASSEGPGDSYGYTF. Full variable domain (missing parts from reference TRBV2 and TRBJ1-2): EPEVTQTPSHQVTQMGQEVILRCVPISNHLYFYWYRQILGQKVEFLVSFYNNEISEKSEIFDDQFSVERPDGSNFTLKIRSTKLEDSAMYFCASSEGPGDSYGYTFGSGTRLTVV.

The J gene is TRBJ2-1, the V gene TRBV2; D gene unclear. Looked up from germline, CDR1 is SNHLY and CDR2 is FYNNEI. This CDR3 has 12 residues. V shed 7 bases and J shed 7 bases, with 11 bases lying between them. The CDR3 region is CASKLLRNEQFF. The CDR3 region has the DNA TGTGCCAGCAAACTCCTGAGGAATGAGCAGTTCTTC.

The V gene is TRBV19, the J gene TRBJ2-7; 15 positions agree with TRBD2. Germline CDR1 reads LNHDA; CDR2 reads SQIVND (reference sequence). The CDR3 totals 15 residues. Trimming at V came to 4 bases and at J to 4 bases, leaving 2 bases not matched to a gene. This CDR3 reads CASSRGLAGGYEQYF. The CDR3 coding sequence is TGTGCCAGTAGTAGGGGACTAGCGGGGGGTTACGAGCAGTACTTC.

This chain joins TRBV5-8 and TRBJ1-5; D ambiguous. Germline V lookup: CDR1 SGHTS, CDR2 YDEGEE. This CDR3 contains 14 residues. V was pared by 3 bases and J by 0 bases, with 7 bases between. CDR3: CASSSHYSNQPQHF. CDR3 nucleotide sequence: TGTGCCAGCAGCTCCCACTATAGCAATCAGCCCCAGCATTTT.

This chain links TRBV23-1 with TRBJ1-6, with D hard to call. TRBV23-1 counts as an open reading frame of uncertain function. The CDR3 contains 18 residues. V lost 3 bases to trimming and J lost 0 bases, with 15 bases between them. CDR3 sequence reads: CASSHQRQTRSYNSPLHF. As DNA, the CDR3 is TGCGCCAGCAGTCACCAAAGACAAACGCGCTCCTATAATTCACCCCTCCACTTT.

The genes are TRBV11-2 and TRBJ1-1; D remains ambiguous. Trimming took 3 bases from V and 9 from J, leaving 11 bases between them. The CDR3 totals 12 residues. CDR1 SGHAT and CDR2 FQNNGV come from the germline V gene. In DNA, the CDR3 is TGTGCCAGCAGCTTCGGGTCTGGTAAAGCTTTCTTT. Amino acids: CASSFGSGKAFF.

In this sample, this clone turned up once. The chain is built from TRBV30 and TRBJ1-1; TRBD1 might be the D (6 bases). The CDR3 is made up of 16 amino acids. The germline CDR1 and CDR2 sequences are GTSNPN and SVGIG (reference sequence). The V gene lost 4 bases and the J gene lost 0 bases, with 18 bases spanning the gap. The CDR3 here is CAWNTGGARMNTEAFF. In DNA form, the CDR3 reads TGTGCCTGGAACACGGGGGGGGCCAGGATGAACACTGAAGCTTTCTTT. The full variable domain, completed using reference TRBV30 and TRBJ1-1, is SQTIHQWPATLVQPVGSPLSLECTVEGTSNPNLYWYRQAAGRGLQLLFYSVGIGQISSEVPQNLSASRPQDRQFILSSKKLLLSDSGFYLCAWNTGGARMNTEAFFGQGTRLTVV.

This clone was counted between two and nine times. CDR3 region: CASGYLSFVTGGDGNQPQHF. CDR3 in DNA: TGTGCTAGTGGTTACCTTTCATTTGTTACAGGGGGGGATGGGAATCAGCCCCAGCATTTT. V gene TRBV12-5 combines with J gene TRBJ1-5, with 8 positions matching TRBD1. The CDR3 covers 20 residues. The junction had 21 bases not matched to a gene; V was cut back by 4 bases and J by 4 bases. The V gene's germline CDR1 is LGHNT and CDR2 FRNRAP.

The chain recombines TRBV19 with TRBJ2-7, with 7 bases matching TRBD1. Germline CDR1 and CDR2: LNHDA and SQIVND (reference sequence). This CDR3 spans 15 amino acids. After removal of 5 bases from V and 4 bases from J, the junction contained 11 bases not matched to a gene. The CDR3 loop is CASSATGTAVYEQYF. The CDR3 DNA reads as TGTGCCAGTAGTGCAACCGGGACAGCGGTATACGAGCAGTACTTC.

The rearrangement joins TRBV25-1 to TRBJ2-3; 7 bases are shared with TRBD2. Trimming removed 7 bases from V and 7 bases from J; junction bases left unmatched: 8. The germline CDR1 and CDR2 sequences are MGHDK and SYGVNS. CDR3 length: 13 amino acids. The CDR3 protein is CASTLGGTNTQYF. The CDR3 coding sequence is TGTGCCAGCACCCTGGGGGGGACGAATACGCAGTATTTT.

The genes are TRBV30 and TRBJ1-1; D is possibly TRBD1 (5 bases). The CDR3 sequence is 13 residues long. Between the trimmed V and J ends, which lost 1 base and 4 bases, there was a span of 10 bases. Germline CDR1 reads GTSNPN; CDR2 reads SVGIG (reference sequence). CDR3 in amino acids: CAWSGGWGTEAFF. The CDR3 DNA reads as TGTGCCTGGAGTGGGGGCTGGGGCACTGAAGCTTTCTTT.

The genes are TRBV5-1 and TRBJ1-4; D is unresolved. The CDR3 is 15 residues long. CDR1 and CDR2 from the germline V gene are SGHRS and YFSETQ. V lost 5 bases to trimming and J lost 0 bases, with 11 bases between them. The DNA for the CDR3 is TGCGCCAGCAGTGAGGAGGGCGCAACTAATGAAAAACTGTTTTTT. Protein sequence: CASSEEGATNEKLFF.

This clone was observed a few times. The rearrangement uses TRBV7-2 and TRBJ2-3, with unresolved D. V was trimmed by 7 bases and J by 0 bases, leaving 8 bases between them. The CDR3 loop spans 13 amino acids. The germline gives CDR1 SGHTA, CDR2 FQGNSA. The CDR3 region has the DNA TGTGCCAGCACCCGGTTTAGCACAGATACGCAGTATTTT. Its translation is CASTRFSTDTQYF.

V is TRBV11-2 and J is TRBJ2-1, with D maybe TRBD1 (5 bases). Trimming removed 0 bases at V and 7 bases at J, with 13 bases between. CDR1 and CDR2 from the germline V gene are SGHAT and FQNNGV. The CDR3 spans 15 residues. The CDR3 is CASSLDLKGANEQFF. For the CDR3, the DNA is TGTGCCAGCAGCTTAGATCTGAAAGGGGCGAATGAGCAGTTCTTC. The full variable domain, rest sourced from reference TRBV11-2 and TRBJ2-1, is EAGVAQSPRYKIIEKRQSVAFWCNPISGHATLYWYQQILGQGPKLLIQFQNNGVVDDSQLPKDRFSAERLKGVDSTLKIQPAKLEDSAVYLCASSLDLKGANEQFFGPGTRLTVL.

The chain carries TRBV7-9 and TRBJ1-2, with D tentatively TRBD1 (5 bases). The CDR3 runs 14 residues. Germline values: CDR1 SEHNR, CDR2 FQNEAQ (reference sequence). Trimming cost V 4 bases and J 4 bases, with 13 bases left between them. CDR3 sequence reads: CASSSETAGYGYTF. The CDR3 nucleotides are TGTGCCAGCAGCTCGGAGACAGCCGGCTATGGCTACACCTTC. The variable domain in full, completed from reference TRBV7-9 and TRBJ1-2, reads DTGVSQNPRHKITKRGQNVTFRCDPISEHNRLYWYRQTLGQGPEFLTYFQNEAQLEKSRLLSDRFSAERPKGSFSTLEIQRTEQGDSAMYLCASSSETAGYGYTFGSGTRLTVV.

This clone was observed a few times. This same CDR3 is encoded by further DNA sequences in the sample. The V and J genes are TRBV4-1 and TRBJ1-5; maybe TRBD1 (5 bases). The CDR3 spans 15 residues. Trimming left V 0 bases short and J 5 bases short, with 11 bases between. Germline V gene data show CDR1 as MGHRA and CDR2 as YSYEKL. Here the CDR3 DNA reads TGCGCCAGCAGCCAAGAAGTCACAGGAGATCAGCCCCAGCATTTT. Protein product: CASSQEVTGDQPQHF.

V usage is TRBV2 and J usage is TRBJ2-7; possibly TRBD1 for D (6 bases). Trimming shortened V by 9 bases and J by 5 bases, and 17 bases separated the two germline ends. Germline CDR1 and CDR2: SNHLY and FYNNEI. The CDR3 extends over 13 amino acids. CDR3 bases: TGTGCCAGTTCGAAGGGACAATGGAACGAGCAGTACTTC. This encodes CASSKGQWNEQYF.